The following is a T cell receptor (beta chain) sequence with its context. As yet, its antigen is unknown. The data originate from a study of T cell responses to AZD1222 COVID-19 vaccine. About the research overall: It was second doses at about 4 or about 12 weeks that were pooled. Study findings and constraints: Two AZD1222 doses significantly raised spike-specific TCR breadth and depth over controls. Only five or six individuals given AZD1222 were seropositive at baseline. Donors, mostly white British, included more females; clonal diversity was possibly underestimated.

Repertoires were generated with immunoSEQ multiplex PCR, while TCRdb's copy carries only in-frame clones and drops some. The repertoire holds roughly 70,000 clones, with about 90% as singletons. Trimming shortened V by 0 bases and J by 7 bases, and 10 bases separated the two germline ends. The V gene's germline CDR1 is GTSNPN and CDR2 SVGIG (reference sequence). The CDR3 is made up of 14 amino acids. The sequencing here drew on peripheral blood, taken on day 0 of AZD1222 vaccination. This chain uses TRBV30 with TRBJ1-6; D is undetermined. The sequence was collected from an adult in good health. CDR3 region: CAWSVSVRNSPLHF. CDR3 in DNA: TGTGCCTGGAGTGTGAGCGTTCGAAATTCACCCCTCCACTTT.